This is a list of T cell receptor beta chains from one sample in a study of CD8+ T cells in alopecia areata. Some clones are missing from TCRdb's copy, which holds only in-frame ones; the method was immunoSEQ multiplex PCR. This sample has around 250,000 clones; 67% occur once, and the top ten carry approximately 1.2%. Specimen: CD4+ T cells sorted from blood, collected at week 0. The receptors were gathered from a human donor with alopecia areata. The CDR3 runs from the conserved cysteine through the conserved F or W. A D gene is named only where the DNA matches it firmly. Clone size is stated in some rows and not others, as once, few, many or a class when expanded.

14 few NA TRBJ1-2 TRBV7-9 CASSRGDSPYGYTF TGTGCCAGCAGCCGAGGTGACAGTCCCTATGGCTACACCTTC
15 NA TRBD1 TRBJ2-7 TRBV4-1 CASSHRTGASYEQYF TGCGCCAGCAGCCACCGGACAGGGGCCTCCTACGAGCAGTACTTC
14 NA TRBD1 TRBJ2-7 TRBV6-5 CASSLRQGSYEQYF TGTGCCAGCAGCCTTCGACAGGGCTCCTACGAGCAGTACTTC
14 NA NA TRBJ2-5 TRBV9 CASSPGTVQETQYF TGTGCCAGCAGCCCCGGGACGGTCCAAGAGACCCAGTACTTC
19 NA TRBD2 TRBJ2-5 TRBV30 CASPKVGTSGVLRPETQYF TGTGCCTCCCCCAAAGTTGGAACTAGCGGGGTGTTGAGGCCAGAGACCCAGTACTTC
13 once NA TRBJ2-3 TRBV4-3 CASSRWTTDTQYF TGCGCCAGCAGCCGATGGACGACGGATACGCAGTATTTT
12 NA TRBD2 TRBJ2-1 TRBV7-3 CASSLPSGEQFF TGTGCCAGCAGCTTACCTAGCGGGGAGCAGTTCTTC
15 NA TRBD1 TRBJ1-2 TRBV4-1 CASSQPGTGGYGYTF TGCGCCAGCAGCCAACCCGGGACAGGGGGCTATGGCTACACCTTC
17 once TRBD1 TRBJ2-6 TRBV11-2 CASSLGPTGTGANVLTF TGTGCCAGCAGCTTAGGCCCGACAGGGACTGGGGCCAACGTCCTGACTTTC
13 NA NA TRBJ1-1 TRBV11-2 CASSLDLAVYAFF TGTGCCAGCAGCTTAGATTTGGCAGTGTATGCTTTCTTT
13 NA NA TRBJ2-1 TRBV7-8 CASSFASYNEQFF TGTGCCAGCAGCTTCGCGTCCTACAATGAGCAGTTCTTC
10 few NA TRBJ2-5 TRBV29-1 CSALYETQYF TGCAGCGCCCTATATGAGACCCAGTACTTC
14 NA NA TRBJ2-3 TRBV7-2 CASSLSGITDTQYF TGTGCCAGCAGCTTAAGCGGAATCACTGATACGCAGTATTTT
14 few NA TRBJ2-3 TRBV30 CAWSVTQGTDTQYF TGTGCCTGGAGTGTAACCCAGGGAACAGATACGCAGTATTTT
12 few NA TRBJ2-1 TRBV29-1 CSGEGVFNEQFF TGCAGCGGAGAGGGAGTTTTCAATGAGCAGTTCTTC
11 NA TRBD1 TRBJ2-5 TRBV10-3 CAIRQGETQYF TGTGCCATCCGACAGGGGGAGACCCAGTACTTC
11 NA NA TRBJ2-3 TRBV20-1 CSSRNTDTQYF TGCAGTTCCCGAAACACAGATACGCAGTATTTT
11 NA NA TRBJ1-2 TRBV29-1 CSVGEDSGYTF TGCAGCGTTGGCGAGGATAGTGGCTACACCTTC
13 NA NA TRBJ2-5 TRBV4-1 CASSQSLQETQYF TGCGCCAGCAGCCAGAGCTTACAAGAGACCCAGTACTTC
15 NA NA TRBJ2-1 TRBV30 CAWSVLGTRRTEQFF TGTGCCTGGAGTGTACTTGGAACCAGAAGAACGGAGCAGTTCTTC
13 NA NA TRBJ1-2 TRBV27 CASSRGQGGGYTF TGTGCCAGCAGCCGAGGGCAGGGAGGCGGCTACACCTTC
13 NA TRBD1 TRBJ2-7 TRBV29-1 CSVLQTGTDEQYF TGCAGCGTGTTACAGACCGGGACAGACGAGCAGTACTTC
15 NA NA TRBJ2-1 TRBV4-1 CASSQRGQGDNEQFF TGCGCCAGCAGCCAGAGGGGCCAGGGAGACAATGAGCAGTTCTTC
14 NA TRBD1 TRBJ2-7 TRBV27 CASSPGDREYEQYF TGTGCCAGCAGTCCAGGGGACAGAGAGTACGAGCAGTACTTC
13 NA NA TRBJ2-5 TRBV29-1 CSVEERGQETQYF TGCAGCGTTGAAGAGAGGGGCCAAGAGACCCAGTACTTC
13 NA NA TRBJ2-3 TRBV5-1 CASSTPGADTQYF TGCGCCAGCAGCACCCCGGGGGCAGATACGCAGTATTTT
15 NA NA TRBJ2-7 TRBV9 CASSAHMGRSYEQYF TGTGCCAGCAGCGCCCACATGGGCAGGTCCTACGAGCAGTACTTC
12 NA NA TRBJ2-7 TRBV5-4 CASSLAFNEQYF TGTGCCAGCAGCTTGGCCTTCAACGAGCAGTACTTC
15 few TRBD1 TRBJ1-2 TRBV4-1 CASSHAPGQGLDYTF TGCGCCAGCAGCCACGCACCGGGACAGGGGTTGGACTACACCTTC
14 NA NA TRBJ2-7 TRBV7-2 CASSLLGIAFEQYF TGTGCCAGCAGCCTACTTGGAATAGCTTTCGAGCAGTACTTC
13 NA NA TRBJ2-3 TRBV5-1 CASSFMTSDTQYF TGCGCCAGCAGCTTCATGACTTCAGATACGCAGTATTTT
13 NA NA TRBJ1-2 TRBV9 CASSSRSAYGYTF TGTGCCAGCAGTTCTCGCTCGGCCTATGGCTACACCTTC
16 NA NA TRBJ2-4 TRBV6-6 CASRGWDRSLQNIQYF TGTGCCAGCAGAGGATGGGACCGAAGTCTCCAAAACATTCAGTACTTC
15 NA NA TRBJ2-7 TRBV4-1 CASSQLPGGGDEQYF TGCGCCAGCAGCCAACTTCCAGGGGGAGGTGACGAGCAGTACTTC
13 NA NA TRBJ2-5 TRBV29-1 CSAQGGPGETQYF TGCAGCGCCCAAGGGGGTCCTGGGGAGACCCAGTACTTC
13 NA NA TRBJ2-7 TRBV7-2 CASSSGHPAEQYF TGTGCCAGCAGCTCGGGACACCCCGCCGAGCAGTACTTC
12 NA NA TRBJ2-5 TRBV29-1 CSVEGGAETQYF TGCAGCGTTGAAGGAGGGGCCGAGACCCAGTACTTC
11 few TRBD1 TRBJ1-1 TRBV30 CAWNNRGEAFF TGTGCCTGGAACAACAGGGGGGAAGCTTTCTTT
16 NA TRBD1 TRBJ1-5 TRBV30 CAWSFAGQGSNQPQHF TGTGCCTGGAGTTTTGCGGGACAGGGCAGCAATCAGCCCCAGCATTTT
14 few TRBD2 TRBJ2-2 TRBV29-1 CSARGGLDTGELFF TGCAGCGCGCGGGGGGGCCTCGACACCGGGGAGCTGTTTTTT
16 NA NA TRBJ2-6 TRBV11-2 CASSLLAASGANVLTF TGTGCCAGCAGCTTATTGGCAGCCTCTGGGGCCAACGTCCTGACTTTC
14 NA NA TRBJ2-7 TRBV25-1 CASSEYGSSYEQYF TGTGCCAGCAGTGAATACGGGAGCTCCTACGAGCAGTACTTC
15 NA TRBD1 TRBJ1-6 TRBV30 CAWSPGQGRNSPLHF TGTGCCTGGAGCCCGGGACAGGGAAGAAATTCACCCCTCCACTTT
13 NA TRBD1 TRBJ2-7 TRBV29-1 CSVGDRASYEQYF TGCAGCGTGGGGGACAGGGCCTCCTACGAGCAGTACTTC
14 NA NA TRBJ2-5 TRBV10-3 CAASGQRRGETQYF TGTGCCGCCAGTGGACAGCGGCGGGGGGAGACCCAGTACTTC
13 NA TRBD1 TRBJ2-7 TRBV10-3 CATGTGAFYEQYF TGTGCCACCGGGACAGGGGCGTTCTACGAGCAGTACTTC
16 NA TRBD1 TRBJ2-5 TRBV30 CAWSRPFRTGRETQYF TGTGCCTGGAGTCGACCCTTTAGGACAGGGAGGGAGACCCAGTACTTC
12 NA TRBD2 TRBJ2-5 TRBV5-6 CASRASGGRQYF TGTGCCAGCCGGGCTAGCGGTGGAAGGCAGTACTTC
16 NA NA TRBJ2-5 TRBV4-3 CASSQDLGAGLETQYF TGCGCCAGCAGCCAAGATTTGGGGGCGGGGCTGGAGACCCAGTACTTC
11 NA NA TRBJ2-7 TRBV20-1 CSASRGHEQYF TGCAGTGCTTCCAGGGGTCACGAGCAGTACTTC
12 many NA TRBJ2-2 TRBV2 CASSVASGELFF TGTGCCAGCAGTGTTGCTTCCGGGGAGCTGTTTTTT
15 NA NA TRBJ2-1 TRBV30 CAWSPQGGSYNEQFF TGTGCCTGGAGTCCCCAGGGTGGCTCCTACAATGAGCAGTTCTTC